This T cell receptor (beta chain) derives from a study of T-cell memory formation after mild COVID-19. In this sample, this clonotype turned up a few times. TCRdb itself ran the 5' RACE reads through MiXCR, one entry per CDR3 protein. The table lists about 390,000 distinct CDR3 sequences, roughly 15% of them singletons. This TCR came from a man aged 18 to 30 who had mild COVID-19 (a few samples of this study predate the infection). Cell type and time point are not known. The sequenced material came from PBMCs or a T cell subset sorted from them (not recorded which).

The CDR3 DNA reads TGTGCCAGCAGTTACGGTTCGGGTCGGCTGAACACTGAAGCTTTCTTT. Amino acid sequence: CASSYGSGRLNTEAFF. This chain uses TRBV6-5 with TRBJ1-1; D remains unclear. Germline values: CDR1 MNHEY, CDR2 SVGAGI. The germline V and J ends were trimmed by 2 bases and 0 bases, with 13 bases remaining between them. The CDR3 sequence is 16 residues long.